This paragraph reports one T cell receptor (beta chain). The sample belongs to a study of blood T cell repertoires in COVID-19. Across the study: Some COVID-19 samples were acute and others convalescent; all came from the United States, Italy and Spain.

The CDR3 runs to 15 residues. Germline loops: CDR1 SGHRS, CDR2 YFSETQ. Deletions cut 0 bases from V and 4 bases from J, with 13 bases between. Sequencing used immunoSEQ multiplex PCR; TCRdb keeps in-frame clones, though not all of them. The sample has 200,000 or so clones, 80% to 90% seen once. The chain links TRBV5-1 to TRBJ1-2; no reliable D call. The sequenced material came from PBMCs or T cells enriched from blood (not recorded which). This sequence was found in a woman aged 18-35 years in a cohort exposed to, infected with or recovered from COVID-19 (not recorded which). CDR3: CASSLGHLMGYGYTF. The DNA for the CDR3 is TGCGCCAGCAGCTTGGGACATCTGATGGGCTATGGCTACACCTTC.